This paragraph reports one TCR beta chain. TCRdb keeps only in-frame clones here, not all; method: immunoSEQ multiplex PCR. The sample lists about 300,000 clones; approximately 76% were seen once. The record originates from a study of cytotoxic CD8 clonotypes in ibrutinib-treated CLL. Across the whole study: Investigators reported 24 partial and 2 complete responses; after median roughly 63 months, roughly 14 patients remained remitted and 12 progressed.

With 6 bases clipped from V and 12 bases from J, the junction kept 11 bases outside the gene matches. Germline V gene data show CDR1 as MDHEN and CDR2 as SYDVKM. The length of the CDR3 is 12 residues. The rearrangement links TRBV28 to TRBJ2-7, with TRBD2 identical over 7 bases. This TCR derives from a human donor with chronic lymphocytic leukemia. Sequencing was performed on PBMCs, taken at disease progression, from a patient treated with ibrutinib. The CDR3 DNA is TGTGCCAGCAGGACCGGGACTACGATTCCGTACTTC. Translation: CASRTGTTIPYF.